These 32 T cell receptor beta chains were all obtained from the same sample, sequenced in a study of Ad26.COV2.S vaccination and SARS-CoV-2 variants. Sequencing used immunoSEQ multiplex PCR; TCRdb keeps in-frame clones, though not all of them. The table includes approximately 340,000 clones, approximately 81% detected once. Indicated treatment: roughly 19 received Ad26.COV2.S at low or high dose, single or two shots; 5 received placebo; per-sample allocation not given. Sampling was performed 63 days after the first vaccine or placebo injection. Sequencing used peripheral blood, obtained in a trial of Ad26.COV2.S vaccine versus placebo. These receptors came from a person between 18 and 65 years old who received the Ad26.COV2.S COVID-19 vaccine or a placebo.

The chain recombines TRBV6-2 or TRBV6-3 with TRBJ2-5; D ambiguous. V was shortened by 5 bases and J by 5 bases, with 9 bases between the two germline ends. The CDR3 has 12 amino acids. Looked up from germline, CDR1 is MNHEY and CDR2 is SVGEGT. The CDR3 sequence is CASSGVGETQYF. Written as DNA, the CDR3 is TGTGCCAGCAGTGGGGTGGGGGAGACCCAGTACTTC.

This sequence joins TRBV10-3 and TRBJ1-1; D uncertain. The CDR3 contains 14 residues. The V end was cut by 6 bases, the J end by 2 bases, with 13 bases between. Germline lookup yields CDR1 ENHRY and CDR2 SYGVKD. CDR3 sequence reads: CAISAFTPNTEAFF. The CDR3, as DNA: TGTGCCATCAGCGCATTCACCCCTAACACTGAAGCTTTCTTT.

As to this clone: Compared with germline, one end of the junction differs, possibly owing to a read error. The chain uses TRBV7-7 and TRBJ2-1; 14 bases align to TRBD2. CDR1 and CDR2 (germline): SSHAT, FNYEAQ (reference sequence). The CDR3 has 16 amino acids. CDR3 coding DNA: TGTGCTAGCAGCCCCACGACTAGCGGGGGGGCAAATGAGCAGTTCTTC. Encoded protein: CASSPTTSGGANEQFF.

This chain links TRBV27 with TRBJ2-5, with a weak D call TRBD1 (5 bases). The V end lost 0 bases, the J end lost 4 bases, and 9 bases lay between the germline ends. Germline CDR1 reads MNHEY; CDR2 reads SMNVEV (reference sequence). The CDR3 loop spans 14 amino acids. DNA of the CDR3: TGTGCCAGCAGTTTATCGATGGGGCGAGAGACCCAGTACTTC. It encodes CASSLSMGRETQYF.

The V gene is TRBV5-1, the J gene TRBJ2-1, with D perhaps matching TRBD1 or TRBD2 (5 bases each). The CDR3 contains 15 residues. V lost 4 bases and J lost 2, with 13 bases in between. The germline CDR1 and CDR2 sequences are SGHRS and YFSETQ. This CDR3 is CASSQSEGPYNEQFF. The CDR3 DNA follows: TGCGCCAGCAGCCAATCAGAGGGGCCCTACAATGAGCAGTTCTTC.

This clone was seen only once. This chain joins TRBV9 and TRBJ2-3; D gene ambiguous. The CDR3 contains 13 residues. Germline loops: CDR1 SGDLS, CDR2 YYNGEE. The V end lost 2 bases, the J end lost 8 bases, and 12 bases lay between the germline ends. The CDR3 DNA follows: TGTGCCAGCAGCGTCCTCGGCGCTGGTACGCAGTATTTT. It encodes CASSVLGAGTQYF.

The rearrangement uses TRBV2 and TRBJ1-2; no clear D gene. Germline V lookup: CDR1 SNHLY, CDR2 FYNNEI. The germline V and J ends were trimmed by 6 bases and 4 bases, with 9 bases remaining between them. This CDR3 region has 12 residues. CDR3 protein: CASRRPGYGYTF. As DNA, the CDR3 is TGTGCCAGCAGAAGACCGGGCTATGGCTACACCTTC.

This chain joins TRBV4-1 and TRBJ1-2; D is unclear. V was clipped by 0 bases and J by 4 bases, with 3 bases between them. CDR1 is MGHRA and CDR2 is YSYEKL in the germline V gene. The CDR3 runs to 12 residues. CDR3 loop: CASSQDPYGYTF. In nucleotides, the CDR3 is TGCGCCAGCAGCCAAGATCCCTATGGCTACACCTTC.

V is TRBV20-1 and J is TRBJ2-5, with D unclear. The germline V and J ends were trimmed by 0 bases and 5 bases, with 1 base remaining between them. This CDR3 has 10 amino acids. The germline V gene has CDR1 DFQATT and CDR2 SNEGSKA (reference sequence). CDR3 coding DNA: TGCAGTGCTAGAGACGAGACCCAGTACTTC. It translates to CSARDETQYF.

Comment on this clone: Other DNA sequences in this specimen translate into the identical CDR3. The J gene is TRBJ2-7, the V gene TRBV30; D possibly corresponds to TRBD2 (5 bases). The CDR3 has 14 amino acids. Per germline, CDR1 GTSNPN and CDR2 SVGIG (reference sequence). V lost 0 bases and J 0 bases, leaving 9 bases between the germline ends. In DNA, the CDR3 is TGTGCCTGGAGTGTACTAGGCGGCTCCTACGAGCAGTACTTC. Translation: CAWSVLGGSYEQYF.

This clone occurred a few times. The rearrangement joins TRBV6-2 or TRBV6-3 to TRBJ2-2; 9 positions agree with TRBD1. Germline CDR1 and CDR2: MNHEY and SVGEGT. V shed 5 bases, J shed 6 bases, and the junction held 10 bases outside the gene matches. The CDR3 is made up of 16 amino acids. The CDR3 protein is CASSKGQGTKPGELFF. The CDR3 coding sequence is TGTGCCAGCAGTAAGGGACAGGGTACCAAACCCGGGGAGCTGTTTTTT.

The chain couples TRBV6-2 or TRBV6-3 to TRBJ2-7; D unresolved. Germline CDR1 and CDR2: MNHEY and SVGEGT. Trimming shortened V by 2 bases and J by 2 bases, and 10 bases separated the two germline ends. The CDR3 is 14 amino acids. CDR3: CASSYETSTYEQYF. CDR3 bases: TGTGCCAGCAGTTACGAGACCTCTACCTACGAGCAGTACTTC.

The rearrangement links TRBV3-1 (or the pseudogene TRBV3-2) to TRBJ1-2; D gene unclear. V was cut by 4 bases and J by 4 bases, with 4 bases left in between. CDR1 and CDR2 (germline): LGHDT, YNNKEL (reference sequence). There are 11 residues in the CDR3. The chain's CDR3 is CASSLSYGYTF. The CDR3 region has the DNA TGTGCCAGCAGCCTATCCTATGGCTACACCTTC.

The CDR3 DNA sequence: TGTGCCACCAGCAGAGATCCCGGGACTAGTCCCTACGAGCAGTACTTC. Translation: CATSRDPGTSPYEQYF. This rearrangement joins TRBV15 to TRBJ2-7; 8 bases fit TRBD2. Trimming cost V 0 bases and J 2 bases; bases outside gene matches: 6. Germline V gene lookup returns CDR1 LNHNV and CDR2 YYDKDF (reference sequence). The CDR3 has 16 amino acids.

The table lists this clone with a few counts. The gene calls are TRBV5-1 and TRBJ2-3; 9 nucleotides line up with TRBD2. J was trimmed by 2 bases and V by 4 bases; bases with no gene match: 5. The CDR3 is 15 residues long. Germline-derived CDR1 and CDR2 are SGHRS and YFSETQ. The CDR3 protein is CASSLAGKLTDTQYF. The CDR3 nucleotides read TGCGCCAGCAGCCTAGCGGGGAAACTCACAGATACGCAGTATTTT.

This chain connects TRBV27 to TRBJ1-5; D gene uncertain. CDR1 MNHEY and CDR2 SMNVEV come from the germline V gene (reference sequence). The germline V and J ends were trimmed by 0 bases and 5 bases, with 5 bases remaining between them. This CDR3 has 13 residues. The CDR3 protein is CASSLSRDQPQHF. The CDR3 DNA sequence: TGTGCCAGCAGTTTATCGCGGGATCAGCCCCAGCATTTT.

This clone came up a few times. This rearrangement joins TRBV10-3 to TRBJ1-5, with TRBD1 matching 9 bases. This CDR3 is built from 15 residues. CDR1 is ENHRY and CDR2 is SYGVKD in the germline V gene. V lost 4 bases and J lost 4; bases outside the gene matches: 5. The CDR3 loop reads CAISGGTGPNQPQHF. DNA of the CDR3: TGTGCCATCAGTGGGGGGACAGGGCCAAATCAGCCCCAGCATTTT.

The chain recombines TRBV7-9 with TRBJ1-4; no clear D. The CDR3 is 16 amino acids. Per the germline V gene, CDR1 is SEHNR and CDR2 is FQNEAQ (reference sequence). Trimming cost V 5 bases and J 8 bases, with 21 bases left between them. CDR3 sequence reads: CASSPAVGSFYEKLFF. The CDR3 DNA follows: TGTGCCAGCAGCCCGGCGGTCGGGTCTTTTTACGAAAAACTGTTTTTT.

J is TRBJ2-1 and V is TRBV9; maybe TRBD2 (6 bases). V lost 2 bases to trimming and J lost 0 bases, with 9 bases between them. CDR1 is SGDLS and CDR2 is YYNGEE in the germline V gene. CDR3 length equals 15 residues. For the CDR3, the DNA is TGTGCCAGCAGCGTCACGGGGGACTCCTACAATGAGCAGTTCTTC. Amino acid sequence: CASSVTGDSYNEQFF.

The V gene is TRBV5-1, the J gene TRBJ1-4; 7 bases are shared with TRBD1. Trimming at V came to 5 bases and at J to 3 bases, leaving 4 bases not matched to a gene. The CDR3 loop spans 14 amino acids. CDR1 SGHRS and CDR2 YFSETQ come from the germline V gene. The CDR3 is CASRTGASNEKLFF. CDR3 in DNA: TGCGCCAGCAGAACAGGGGCTTCTAATGAAAAACTGTTTTTT.

J is TRBJ2-7 and V is TRBV4-3; D gene uncertain. The CDR3 length is 17 residues. The V and J ends lost 0 bases and 3 bases respectively, with 18 bases between them. CDR1 is LGHNA, CDR2 YSLEER, per germline. In nucleotides, the CDR3 is TGCGCCAGCAGCCAAGATAGGAGTGTTAGCATCCTCTACGAGCAGTACTTC. Its protein is CASSQDRSVSILYEQYF.

The chain joins TRBV6-5 to TRBJ2-7; D might be TRBD1 or TRBD2, each matching 5 bases. V was shortened by 6 bases and J by 3 bases, with 15 bases between the two germline ends. Germline values: CDR1 MNHEY, CDR2 SVGAGI. CDR3 length: 14 amino acids. The CDR3, as DNA: TGTGCCAGCAGGAGAGGGGTTGGGGGCTACGAGCAGTACTTC. Translation gives CASRRGVGGYEQYF.

The chain combines TRBV3-1 (or the pseudogene TRBV3-2) with TRBJ2-2, with TRBD2 as a possible D gene (5 bases). CDR3 length: 17 residues. Germline V gene lookup returns CDR1 LGHDT and CDR2 YNNKEL (reference sequence). Trimming left V 0 bases short and J 0 bases short, with 11 bases between. This CDR3 is CASSQDPGLTNTGELFF. In DNA, the CDR3 is TGTGCCAGCAGCCAAGACCCAGGACTCACGAACACCGGGGAGCTGTTTTTT.

The genes are TRBV30 and TRBJ2-1; 8 nucleotides match TRBD1. The V gene end was trimmed by 1 base and the J gene end by 4 bases; junction bases not matched to a gene: 9. CDR1 and CDR2 (germline): GTSNPN, SVGIG (reference sequence). The CDR3 is 16 amino acids. Written as DNA, the CDR3 is TGTGCCTGGAGTGATCAGGGGGCGACCGCATACAATGAGCAGTTCTTC. It codes for CAWSDQGATAYNEQFF.

This chain connects TRBV3-1 (or the pseudogene TRBV3-2) to TRBJ2-3, with TRBD2 matching 10 bases. CDR3 length equals 18 residues. Trimming at V came to 3 bases and at J to 0 bases, leaving 9 bases not matched to a gene. Germline V gives CDR1 LGHDT, CDR2 YNNKEL (reference sequence). The CDR3 bases are TGTGCCAGCAGCCATCTAACCCGGACTAGCGGTAGCACAGATACGCAGTATTTT. Translation gives CASSHLTRTSGSTDTQYF.

This clone was detected only a few times. The CDR3, as DNA: TGTGCCAGCAGTTTGGCGGGGGGCGGTGGGAACACTGAAGCTTTCTTT. Its protein product is CASSLAGGGGNTEAFF. V is TRBV28 and J is TRBJ1-1; a weak D match, TRBD1 (6 bases). The CDR3 totals 16 residues. V lost 3 bases and J lost 1, with 15 bases in between. CDR1 is MDHEN, CDR2 SYDVKM, per germline.

Only a few counts were recorded for this clone. J is TRBJ2-6 and V is TRBV6-4; D is uncertain. Germline CDR1 and CDR2: MRHNA and SNTAGT. The CDR3 sequence is 14 residues long. V dropped 4 bases and J dropped 0 bases, with 4 bases sitting between them. The CDR3 DNA reads TGTGCCAGCAGTGGACACTCTGGGGCCAACGTCCTGACTTTC. This codes for CASSGHSGANVLTF.

The chain employs TRBV7-2 and TRBJ2-2, with 7 bases matching TRBD1. The CDR3 is 16 amino acids. Germline CDR1 SGHTA, CDR2 FQGNSA. V was pared by 2 bases and J by 7 bases, with 10 bases of the junction left unmatched. The CDR3: CASSLMPGQMVGELFF. The DNA of the CDR3 is TGTGCCAGCAGCTTAATGCCGGGACAGATGGTCGGGGAGCTGTTTTTT. Looking up the rest from reference TRBV7-2 and TRBJ2-2 gives the full variable domain: GAGVSQSPSNKVTEKGKDVELRCDPISGHTALYWYRQSLGQGLEFLIYFQGNSAPDKSGLPSDRFSAERTGGSVSTLTIQRTQQEDSAVYLCASSLMPGQMVGELFFGEGSRLTVL.

This chain joins TRBV6-2 or TRBV6-3 and TRBJ1-2; 7 bases align to TRBD1. Unmatched junction bases numbered 6, after V lost 5 bases and J lost 0 bases. The germline V gene has CDR1 MNHEY and CDR2 SVGEGT. The CDR3 contains 15 residues. CDR3 DNA sequence: TGTGCCAGCAGTGATGACAGGGAAGCTAACTATGGCTACACCTTC. Protein sequence: CASSDDREANYGYTF.

Concerning this clone: One end of the junction does not line up with germline, which may come from a read error. The rearrangement uses TRBV30 and TRBJ1-2; possibly TRBD1 for D (6 bases). Germline-derived CDR1 and CDR2 are GTSNPN and SVGIG (reference sequence). This CDR3 comprises 12 residues. The chain's CDR3 is CAWSRGQYESLF. CDR3 sequence (DNA): TGTGCCTGGAGTCGAGGACAGTACGAATCCCTTTTC.

The chain joins TRBV5-4 to TRBJ1-2; TRBD1 matches at 7 bases. The ends lost 4 bases at V and 0 bases at J; junction bases unmatched: 6. From germline, CDR1 is SGHNT and CDR2 YYREEE (reference sequence). This CDR3 spans 15 amino acids. In DNA, the CDR3 is TGTGCCAGCAGCATATCCGGGACAGCTAACTATGGCTACACCTTC. Its translation is CASSISGTANYGYTF.

The V gene is TRBV6-5, the J gene TRBJ1-1, with 8 bases identical to TRBD1. In germline, CDR1 is MNHEY, CDR2 SVGAGI. The CDR3 has 12 amino acids. V trimming: 7 bases; J trimming: 4 bases; junction bases outside the gene matches: 2. The CDR3 loop reads CASNRGFTEAFF. As DNA, the CDR3 is TGTGCCAGCAACAGGGGGTTCACTGAAGCTTTCTTT.